These 9 T cell receptor beta chains were sequenced from one sample in a study of shared clonotypes between healthy human individuals. Produced via immunoSEQ multiplex PCR; TCRdb's table is partial and in-frame only. Among roughly 2.5 million clones listed, 85% to 95% were seen once. What was sequenced was naive CD4+ T cells sorted from blood. The subset here: CD45RA+ positively selected. These receptors were taken from a man younger than 35 in good health.

This rearrangement joins TRBV15 to TRBJ2-7, with TRBD2 matching over 7 bases. This CDR3 contains 13 residues. Per the germline V gene, CDR1 is LNHNV and CDR2 is YYDKDF (reference sequence). Trimming removed 3 bases from V and 7 bases from J; junction bases left unmatched: 6. The CDR3 DNA reads as TGTGCCACCAGCAGTCCAACGGGGGGAGAGCAGTACTTC. It encodes CATSSPTGGEQYF. Using reference TRBV15 and TRBJ2-7 for the parts outside the CDR3, the full variable domain is DAMVIQNPRYQVTQFGKPVTLSCSQTLNHNVMYWYQQKSSQAPKLLFHYYDKDFNNEADTPDNFQSRRPNTSFCFLDIRSPGLGDTAMYLCATSSPTGGEQYFGPGTRLTVT.

This chain's CDR3 is CASSYYEGGYGYTF. The CDR3 DNA is TGTGCCAGCAGTTACTACGAAGGAGGGTATGGCTACACCTTC. The rearrangement uses TRBV6-5 and TRBJ1-2, with no clear D. The germline gives CDR1 MNHEY, CDR2 SVGAGI. Trimming cost V 1 base and J 5 bases, with 11 bases left between them. This CDR3 has 14 residues.

This clone came up once. This chain links TRBV2 with TRBJ2-7; TRBD1 aligns across 7 bases. Germline assignment: CDR1 SNHLY and CDR2 FYNNEI. With V trimmed by 8 bases and J by 4 bases, 5 bases remained unmatched. CDR3 length equals 12 residues. CDR3 sequence reads: CASRIQGYEQYF. The CDR3 DNA reads as TGTGCCAGCCGTATACAGGGGTACGAGCAGTACTTC. The full variable domain, its missing parts supplied by reference TRBV2 and TRBJ2-7, is EPEVTQTPSHQVTQMGQEVILRCVPISNHLYFYWYRQILGQKVEFLVSFYNNEISEKSEIFDDQFSVERPDGSNFTLKIRSTKLEDSAMYFCASRIQGYEQYFGPGTRLTVT.

V usage is TRBV6-5 and J usage is TRBJ2-2, with 12 bases lining up with TRBD2. The germline gives CDR1 MNHEY, CDR2 SVGAGI. The J segment lost 5 bases and the V segment lost 6 bases, leaving 4 bases of the junction unmatched. CDR3 length equals 15 residues. Here the CDR3 reads CASSATSGSTGELFF. The CDR3 DNA follows: TGTGCCAGCAGCGCGACTAGCGGGAGTACCGGGGAGCTGTTTTTT.

This clone was seen a single time. Different DNA sequences within this sample yield the same CDR3. V gene TRBV5-1 combines with J gene TRBJ2-3, with 8 bases aligning to TRBD1. The J segment lost 6 bases and the V segment lost 0 bases, leaving 6 bases of the junction unmatched. The germline gives CDR1 SGHRS, CDR2 YFSETQ. This CDR3 has 15 amino acids. The CDR3 bases are TGCGCCAGCAGCTTGGTGGGACAGGCGACGGATACGCAGTATTTT. Its translation: CASSLVGQATDTQYF.

The chain links TRBV6-5 to TRBJ2-3, with D perhaps TRBD2 (5 bases). Germline V CDR1 and CDR2: MNHEY, SVGAGI. The CDR3 length is 14 residues. V was shortened by 6 bases and J by 1 base, with 11 bases between the two germline ends. CDR3 coding DNA: TGTGCCAGCAGAGATAGCGCCCGCACAGATACGCAGTATTTT. Encoded protein: CASRDSARTDTQYF.

The count of this clone is one. The V gene is TRBV15, the J gene TRBJ1-6, with TRBD1 as a possible D gene (5 bases). Germline lookup yields CDR1 LNHNV and CDR2 YYDKDF (reference sequence). This CDR3 has 18 residues. The V and J ends lost 5 bases and 7 bases respectively, with 24 bases between them. The CDR3 protein is CATSFSRVSLTENSPLHF. CDR3 DNA sequence: TGTGCCACCAGCTTCTCGAGGGTCAGTTTGACAGAAAATTCACCCCTCCACTTT.

This sequence joins TRBV6-5 and TRBJ1-1; 9 bases agree with TRBD1. V dropped 5 bases and J dropped 11; count of bases not matched to a gene: 15. This CDR3 has 15 amino acids. CDR1 and CDR2 (germline): MNHEY, SVGAGI. CDR3 amino acids: CASSPLRDRAAWAFF. The DNA for the CDR3 is TGTGCCAGCAGTCCCCTCCGGGACAGGGCGGCGTGGGCTTTCTTT.

The DNA for the CDR3 is TGTGCCAGCAGCTACCTGTCGGGGGGCACCGGGGAGCTGTTTTTT. It specifies CASSYLSGGTGELFF. This chain connects TRBV2 to TRBJ2-2, with 7 bases identical to TRBD2. This CDR3 is built from 15 residues. From germline, CDR1 is SNHLY and CDR2 FYNNEI. Unmatched junction bases numbered 8, after V lost 6 bases and J lost 4 bases.